This T cell receptor (beta chain) was captured by sequencing in a study of cytomegalovirus exposure and HLA in healthy donors. Vbeta (60) and Jbeta (13) primers were used in the PCR. TCRdb's table, derived via immunoSEQ multiplex PCR, lists solely in-frame clones and lacks some. The sample holds 100,000 to 120,000 clones, around 76% seen once. CDR1 and CDR2 from the germline V gene are SGHDT and YYEEEE. The CDR3 extends over 13 amino acids. The V end was cut by 0 bases, the J end by 5 bases, with 8 bases between. A remark on this clone: The antigen remains undetermined.

The study, taken as a whole, reports: A later analysis showed TCR association rates differing by HLA locus, peaking at DRB1 and lowest at HLA-C.

The clonotype originates from a man under 40 in good health and CMV-seropositive. This sequence joins TRBV5-6 and TRBJ2-5; D possibly corresponds to TRBD1 (5 bases). Sequenced sample: PBMCs. Here the CDR3 reads CASSLDRPETQYF. CDR3 DNA: TGTGCCAGCAGCTTGGACAGGCCGGAGACCCAGTACTTC.